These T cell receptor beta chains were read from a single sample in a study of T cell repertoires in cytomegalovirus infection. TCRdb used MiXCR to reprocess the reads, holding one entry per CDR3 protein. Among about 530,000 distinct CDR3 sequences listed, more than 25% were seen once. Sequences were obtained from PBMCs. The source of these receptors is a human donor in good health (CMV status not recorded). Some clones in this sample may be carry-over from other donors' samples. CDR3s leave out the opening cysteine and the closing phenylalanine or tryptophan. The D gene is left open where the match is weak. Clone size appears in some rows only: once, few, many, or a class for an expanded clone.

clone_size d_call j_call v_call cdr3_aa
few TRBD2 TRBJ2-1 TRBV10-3 AISESGTSGSDNEQF
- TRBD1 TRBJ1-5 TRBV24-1 ATSDGQGAANQPQH
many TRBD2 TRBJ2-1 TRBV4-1 ASSQISGTSGRAPYNEQF
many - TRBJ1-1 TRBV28 ASSAPAEARAF
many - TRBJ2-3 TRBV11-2 ASSLGRADTQY
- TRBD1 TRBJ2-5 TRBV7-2 ASSPGTGNAYETQY
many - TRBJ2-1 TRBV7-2 ASSPRGVGWDEQF
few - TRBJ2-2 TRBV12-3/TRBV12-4 ASSWGSAGTGELF
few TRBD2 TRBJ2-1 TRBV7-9 ASSSGLAGGGAYNEQF
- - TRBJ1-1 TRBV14 ASSELVNTEAF
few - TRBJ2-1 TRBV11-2 ASSLDRGVHEQF
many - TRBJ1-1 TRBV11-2 ASSFNSVVEAF
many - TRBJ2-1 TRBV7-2 ASSYRLYNEQF
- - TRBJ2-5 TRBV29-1 SVEESGGGGTQY
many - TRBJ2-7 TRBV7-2 ASRPVGVPYYEQY
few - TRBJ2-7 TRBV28 ASSLPAAASYEQY
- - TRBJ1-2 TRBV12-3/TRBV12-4 ASSLVLLGGGYT
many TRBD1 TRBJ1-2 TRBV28 ASSRDRGYGYT
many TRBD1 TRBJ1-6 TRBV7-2 ASSSRQGDYSPLH
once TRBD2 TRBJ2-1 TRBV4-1 ASSQGSGVSYNEQF
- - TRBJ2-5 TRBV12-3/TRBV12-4 ASSTRGRGETQY
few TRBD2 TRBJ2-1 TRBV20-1 SARDPPGTSEF
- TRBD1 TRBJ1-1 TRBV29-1 SAGGWDTEAF
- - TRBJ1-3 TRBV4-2 ASSQDGDNSGNTIY
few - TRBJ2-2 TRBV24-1 ATGRAVTGELF
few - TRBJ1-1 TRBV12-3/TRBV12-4 ASSLHKNTEAF
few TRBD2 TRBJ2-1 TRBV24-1 ATSGSGGNNEQF
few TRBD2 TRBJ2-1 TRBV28 ASSKLAGDYNEQF
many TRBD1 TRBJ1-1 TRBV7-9 ASSRTGVNTEAF
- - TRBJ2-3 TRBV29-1 SAPGTTLFRDTQY
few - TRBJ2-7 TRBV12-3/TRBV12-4 ASSPTGFYEQY
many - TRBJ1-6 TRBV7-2 ASSPRASYNSPLH
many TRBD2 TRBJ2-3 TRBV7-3 ASSPGGSTDTQY
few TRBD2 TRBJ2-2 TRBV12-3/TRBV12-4 ASSTRTSGPPGELF
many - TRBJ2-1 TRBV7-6 ASSLEPYYYNEQF
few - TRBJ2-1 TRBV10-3 AISESTRFSYNEQF
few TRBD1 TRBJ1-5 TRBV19 ATQTGNQPQH
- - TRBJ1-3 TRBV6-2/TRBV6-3 ASSYIRIGNTIY
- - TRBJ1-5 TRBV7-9 ASSSQGPGQPQH
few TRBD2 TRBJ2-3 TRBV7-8 ASNPRSPGGPTDTQY
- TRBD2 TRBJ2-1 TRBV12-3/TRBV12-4 ASSLGTSGVSSYNEQF
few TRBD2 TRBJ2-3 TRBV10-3 AIAGADTQY
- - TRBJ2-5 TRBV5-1 ASKSLEGETQY
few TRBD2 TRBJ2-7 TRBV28 ASRSPGGGRGEQY
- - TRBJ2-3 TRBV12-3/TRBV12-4 ASRVRRVSTTDTQY
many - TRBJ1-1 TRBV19 ASTLDRQNTEAF
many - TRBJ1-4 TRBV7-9 ASSLGDLPQEKLF
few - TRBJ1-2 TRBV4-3 ASSQASRGGYT
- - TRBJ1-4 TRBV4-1 ASSQDSGGGEKLF
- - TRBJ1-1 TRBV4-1 ATSQMVNTEAF
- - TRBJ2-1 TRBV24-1 ATSHSDEQF
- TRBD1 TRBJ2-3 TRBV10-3 AISVGQVTDTQY
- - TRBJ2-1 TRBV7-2 ASSLEIYYNEQF
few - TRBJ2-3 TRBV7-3 ASSPHLGGTDTQY
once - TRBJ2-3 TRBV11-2 ASSPWTTDTQY
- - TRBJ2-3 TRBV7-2 ASQIGGGTDTQY
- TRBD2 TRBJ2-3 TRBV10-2 ASRRGTLGGDTQY